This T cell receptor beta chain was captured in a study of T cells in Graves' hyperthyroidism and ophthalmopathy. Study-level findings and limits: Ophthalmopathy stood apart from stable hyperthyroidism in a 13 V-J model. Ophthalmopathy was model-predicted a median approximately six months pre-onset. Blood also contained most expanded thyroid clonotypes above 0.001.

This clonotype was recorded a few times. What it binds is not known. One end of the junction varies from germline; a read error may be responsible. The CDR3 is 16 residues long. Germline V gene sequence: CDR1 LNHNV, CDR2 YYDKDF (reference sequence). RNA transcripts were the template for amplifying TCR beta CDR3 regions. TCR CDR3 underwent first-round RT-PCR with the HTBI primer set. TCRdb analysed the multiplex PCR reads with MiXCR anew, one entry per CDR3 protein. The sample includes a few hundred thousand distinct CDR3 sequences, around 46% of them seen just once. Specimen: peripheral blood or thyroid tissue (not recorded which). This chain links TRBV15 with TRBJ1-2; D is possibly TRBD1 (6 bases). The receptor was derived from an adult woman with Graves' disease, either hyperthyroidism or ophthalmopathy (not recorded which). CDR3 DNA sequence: TGTGCCACCAGAAGAGACGGGGGCGCTAGCTCTAATGGCTACACCTTC. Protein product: CATRRDGGASSNGYTF.